This T cell receptor beta chain came from a study of cytomegalovirus exposure and HLA in healthy donors. General observations from the study: Researchers counted over 150 TCR beta chains as cytomegalovirus-associated.

To note about this clone: Its antigen remains unidentified.

From germline, CDR1 is SGHKS and CDR2 YYEKEE (reference sequence). Trimming shortened V by 6 bases and J by 2 bases, and 9 bases separated the two germline ends. The CDR3 sequence is 14 residues long. PCR involved 60 Vbeta and 13 Jbeta primers. As originally analysed: Per a later analysis, the number of unique TCR beta chains was some 82 million, of which around 10 million were shared. Sequenced by immunoSEQ multiplex PCR; TCRdb stores in-frame clones only, minus some. The V and J calls and the clone size are those of that table, but D and trimming were determined from the DNA. This sample has 230,000 or so clones, with 85% to 95% found just once.

The genes are TRBV5-5 and TRBJ2-6; D call uncertain. The sequence came from a girl aged 2-9 years in good health and CMV-seronegative. Sequenced sample: PBMCs. The CDR3 DNA reads TGTGCCAGCAAACAGAATGCTGGGGCCAACGTCCTGACTTTC. Translated: CASKQNAGANVLTF. The full variable domain, in which reference TRBV5-5 and TRBJ2-6 provide the parts outside the CDR3, is DAGVTQSPTHLIKTRGQQVTLRCSPISGHKSVSWYQQVLGQGPQFIFQYYEKEERGRGNFPDRFSARQFPNYSSELNVNALLLGDSALYLCASKQNAGANVLTFGAGSRLTVL.